The 7 T cell receptor beta chains below come from one sample, sequenced in a study of T cells in localized non-small cell lung cancer. Profiled with immunoSEQ multiplex PCR; TCRdb holds only in-frame clones, not every one. This table holds about 74,000 clones, about 88% found once. Here the sequenced sample was peripheral blood, taken before any cancer treatment. The receptor set was obtained from a female donor over 55 with stage I lung adenocarcinoma.

The chain links TRBV11-1 to TRBJ2-5; 9 bases are shared with TRBD1. V lost 2 bases, J lost 5 bases, and 9 bases stayed unmatched. CDR1 SGHAT and CDR2 FQDESV come from the germline V gene (reference sequence). CDR3 length: 16 amino acids. CDR3 amino acids: CASSLPRDRASETQYF. CDR3 coding DNA: TGTGCCAGCAGCTTACCCCGGGACAGGGCGTCTGAGACCCAGTACTTC.

The V call is TRBV29-1, the J call TRBJ2-1; the D gene is possibly TRBD2 (6 bases). Trimming took off 6 bases at V and 6 bases at J, with 15 bases between the two ends. This CDR3 is 13 amino acids long. Germline V gene lookup returns CDR1 SQVTM and CDR2 ANQGSEA. CDR3 sequence reads: CSVGRLVSNEQFF. In DNA form, the CDR3 reads TGCAGCGTGGGCCGACTAGTAAGCAATGAGCAGTTCTTC.

A few counts support this clone. This chain joins TRBV19 and TRBJ1-5, with D unclear. Germline CDR1 LNHDA, CDR2 SQIVND (reference sequence). Trimming stripped 3 bases from V and 6 bases from J, with 15 bases between. The CDR3 contains 15 residues. The CDR3 region is CASSMSVGSGQPQHF. The CDR3 region has the DNA TGTGCCAGTAGTATGAGTGTGGGGTCGGGTCAGCCCCAGCATTTT.

The chain is built from TRBV4-1 and TRBJ1-4; 9 positions agree with TRBD1. The CDR3 extends over 16 amino acids. J gave up 8 bases and V 3 bases, and 10 bases lay outside the gene matches. Germline V gives CDR1 MGHRA, CDR2 YSYEKL. The CDR3 bases are TGCGCCAGCAGCCACGGCGGGGTGGGGACAGGGGAAAAACTGTTTTTT. Its protein product is CASSHGGVGTGEKLFF.

The genes are TRBV18 and TRBJ1-4; TRBD1 agrees at 9 bases. Looked up from germline, CDR1 is KGHSH and CDR2 is LQKENI. The CDR3 is 16 residues long. V was pared by 3 bases and J by 6 bases, with 8 bases of the junction left unmatched. CDR3 protein: CASSPFATGGYEKLFF. CDR3 nucleotide sequence: TGTGCCAGCTCACCCTTCGCTACAGGGGGCTATGAAAAACTGTTTTTT. The full variable domain, in which reference TRBV18 and TRBJ1-4 provide the parts outside the CDR3, is NAGVMQNPRHLVRRRGQEARLRCSPMKGHSHVYWYRQLPEEGLKFMVYLQKENIIDESGMPKERFSAEFPKEGPSILRIQQVVRGDSAAYFCASSPFATGGYEKLFFGSGTQLSVL.

The gene calls are TRBV5-1 and TRBJ1-4; D perhaps matches TRBD1 (6 bases). Trimming shortened V by 7 bases and J by 3 bases, and 13 bases separated the two germline ends. The CDR3 loop spans 14 amino acids. Germline loops: CDR1 SGHRS, CDR2 YFSETQ. The CDR3 nucleotides read TGCGCCAGCTCCCGGACAGCCTCTAATGAAAAACTGTTTTTT. Its protein is CASSRTASNEKLFF.

V and J are TRBV4-1 and TRBJ1-3; maybe TRBD1 (6 bases). CDR3 length: 20 residues. V was pared by 4 bases and J by 0 bases, with 25 bases between. Germline V gives CDR1 MGHRA, CDR2 YSYEKL. CDR3 region: CASSLRDGRDLTGSGNTIYF. The CDR3 DNA reads TGCGCCAGCAGCCTCCGAGACGGCCGTGATTTGACAGGCTCTGGAAACACCATATATTTT.